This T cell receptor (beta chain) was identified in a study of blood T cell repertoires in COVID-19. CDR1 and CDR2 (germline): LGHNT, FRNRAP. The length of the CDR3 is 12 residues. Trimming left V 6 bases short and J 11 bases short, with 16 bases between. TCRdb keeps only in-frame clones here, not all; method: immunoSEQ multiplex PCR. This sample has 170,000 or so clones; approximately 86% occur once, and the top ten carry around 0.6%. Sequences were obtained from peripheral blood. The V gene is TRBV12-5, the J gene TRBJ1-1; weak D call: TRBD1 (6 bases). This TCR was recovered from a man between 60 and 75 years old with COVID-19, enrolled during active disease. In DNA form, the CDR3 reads TGTGCTAGTGGCCCACAGGGCCTCCGGGCTTTCTTT. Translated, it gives CASGPQGLRAFF.